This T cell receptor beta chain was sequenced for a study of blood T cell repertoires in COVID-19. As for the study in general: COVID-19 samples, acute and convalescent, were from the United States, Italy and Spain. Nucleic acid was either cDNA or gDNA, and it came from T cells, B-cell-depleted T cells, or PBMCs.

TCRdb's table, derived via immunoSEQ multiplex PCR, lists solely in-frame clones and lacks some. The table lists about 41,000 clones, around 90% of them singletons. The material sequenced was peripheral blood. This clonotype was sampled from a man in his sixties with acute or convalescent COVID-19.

In DNA, the CDR3 is TGTGCCAGCAGTCCCCGTGGGGCTAGCAATCAGCCCCAGCATTTT. It translates to CASSPRGASNQPQHF. J is TRBJ1-5 and V is TRBV28, with D possibly TRBD1 on 5 matching bases. V lost 5 bases, J lost 0 bases, and 11 bases lay in between. Germline V gene lookup returns CDR1 MDHEN and CDR2 SYDVKM. The CDR3 spans 15 residues.